This T cell receptor (beta chain) was observed in a study of human T cells and chemical hapten exposure. This CDR3 is built from 13 residues. Unmatched junction bases numbered 2, after V lost 6 bases and J lost 7 bases. Germline CDR1 WSHSY, CDR2 SAAADI. TCRdb recomputed calls from the RACE reads with MiXCR, one row per CDR3 protein. The sample lists tens of thousands of distinct CDR3 sequences; about 10% were seen once. The time point: patch test 1, 2 weeks after DPC sensitization. As for treatment: therapeutic diphenylcyclopropenone sensitization with weekly scalp DPC. The material sequenced was whole blood, taken in connection with sensitization to the hapten diphenylcyclopropenone (DPC). The TCR originated in a woman between 45 and 60 years old with alopecia areata. Some clones in this sample may be carry-over from other donors' samples. The rearrangement links TRBV10-2 to TRBJ2-1; TRBD1 matches at 11 bases. The CDR3 here is CASRGTGGNEQFF. In nucleotides, the CDR3 is TGCGCCAGCAGGGGGACAGGGGGGAATGAGCAGTTCTTC.